The source of this T cell receptor beta chain is a study of blood T cell repertoires in COVID-19. Study-wide context: Samples representing acute and convalescent COVID-19 were sourced from the United States, Italy and Spain. The cDNA or gDNA used as material had been derived from T cells, B-cell-depleted T cells, or PBMCs.

Authors' methods: Reference gene primers were amplified, and this amplification served to estimate nucleated cell counts. The table came from immunoSEQ multiplex PCR; TCRdb's copy has only in-frame clones and leaves some out. The DNA gave D and trimming, while V, J and clone size come from that table. This table has around 140,000 clones, about four fifths appearing once. The germline gives CDR1 MNHEY, CDR2 SMNVEV (reference sequence). J was trimmed by 4 bases and V by 6 bases; bases with no gene match: 11. The CDR3 has 17 amino acids. J is TRBJ2-2 and V is TRBV27; 10 nucleotides agree with TRBD1. The receptor comes from a woman older than 75 with acute or convalescent COVID-19. Sequenced sample: peripheral blood. The CDR3 DNA reads TGTGCCAGCAGCTGGCTCCGGGACAGGGGCATCACCGGGGAGCTGTTTTTT. Translated, it gives CASSWLRDRGITGELFF.